This T cell receptor (beta chain) appears in the sequencing data of a study of T cell changes during pregnancy in multiple sclerosis. This CDR3 contains 13 residues. The V gene end was trimmed by 10 bases and the J gene end by 7 bases; junction bases not matched to a gene: 5. The germline CDR1 and CDR2 sequences are KGHSH and LQKENI. Only in-frame clones appear in the TCRdb table, and some are missing; sequencing was by immunoSEQ multiplex PCR. This sample has about 56,000 clones; roughly nine tenths occur once, and the top ten carry 2.2%. The source material was peripheral blood, sampled in the first trimester of pregnancy. J is TRBJ2-4 and V is TRBV18, with TRBD1 identical over 12 bases. The source of this sequence is a female donor in good health, enrolled as a control in a pregnancy study. This CDR3 reads CATSGQGANIQYF. In DNA, the CDR3 is TGTGCCACTTCGGGACAGGGGGCCAACATTCAGTACTTC. Together with reference TRBV18 and TRBJ2-4, the CDR3 gives the full variable domain: NAGVMQNPRHLVRRRGQEARLRCSPMKGHSHVYWYRQLPEEGLKFMVYLQKENIIDESGMPKERFSAEFPKEGPSILRIQQVVRGDSAAYFCATSGQGANIQYFGAGTRLSVL.